The 27 T cell receptor beta chains below were found in one sample sequenced in a study of blood T cell repertoires in COVID-19. The protocol was immunoSEQ multiplex PCR, while the TCRdb copy is restricted to in-frame clones and leaves out a portion. The sample has some 130,000 clones, 70% to 85% seen once; the top ten hold roughly 11%. The specimen was peripheral blood. The receptors here all came from a man in his 60s who had recovered from COVID-19.

This clone was observed a handful of times. V gene TRBV9 combines with J gene TRBJ2-4; 7 positions match TRBD2. CDR1 is SGDLS and CDR2 is YYNGEE in the germline V gene. Germline trimming cut 3 bases from V and 6 bases from J; bases unmatched to any gene: 6. CDR3 length equals 14 residues. CDR3 nucleotides: TGTGCCAGCAGCGCGAGCGGGGAAGTAAACATTCAGTACTTC. Its protein is CASSASGEVNIQYF.

V gene TRBV6-4 combines with J gene TRBJ2-6, with 10 positions matching TRBD2. V shed 2 bases, J shed 2 bases, and the junction held 0 bases outside the gene matches. The germline V gene has CDR1 MRHNA and CDR2 SNTAGT. This CDR3 has 16 amino acids. CDR3 residues: CASSDSGGAGANVLTF. CDR3 nucleotide sequence: TGTGCCAGCAGTGACAGCGGGGGGGCTGGGGCCAACGTCCTGACTTTC.

The chain combines TRBV7-2 with TRBJ2-7, with TRBD2 matching 10 bases. This CDR3 has 15 amino acids. The J segment lost 6 bases and the V segment lost 4 bases, leaving 9 bases of the junction unmatched. Germline CDR1 is SGHTA and CDR2 is FQGNSA. This CDR3 is CASSWRSSGRSEQYF. CDR3 bases: TGTGCCAGCAGCTGGAGGTCTAGCGGGAGAAGCGAGCAGTACTTC.

The V call is TRBV13, the J call TRBJ1-2; unclear D gene. Trimming removed 5 bases from V and 7 bases from J, with 23 bases in between. The germline gives CDR1 PRHDT, CDR2 FYEKMQ (reference sequence). The CDR3 runs to 16 residues. CDR3 DNA: TGTGCCAGCAGCACCTGGGCCCAATCTAGGACTTCTGGCTACACCTTC. Translation gives CASSTWAQSRTSGYTF.

CDR3 in DNA: TGCGCCAGCAGCTTGGGGGGCAGGGACACCGGGGAGCTGTTTTTT. Protein: CASSLGGRDTGELFF. The chain carries TRBV5-1 and TRBJ2-2; possible D gene TRBD1, 5 bases. This CDR3 contains 15 residues. The germline gives CDR1 SGHRS, CDR2 YFSETQ. V lost 0 bases and J 3 bases, leaving 9 bases between the germline ends.

This clone showed up just a few times. Here the CDR3 DNA reads TGTGCCAGCAGCTTGGAGGCTGGGGAGCAGTTCTTC. This sequence encodes CASSLEAGEQFF. The chain combines TRBV7-2 with TRBJ2-1, with D perhaps matching TRBD2 (5 bases). In germline, CDR1 is SGHTA, CDR2 FQGNSA. There are 12 residues in the CDR3. The V end lost 3 bases, the J end lost 10 bases, and 10 bases lay between the germline ends.

This clone was recorded once. This chain joins TRBV5-1 and TRBJ2-1; 10 nucleotides match TRBD2. Germline assignment: CDR1 SGHRS and CDR2 YFSETQ. This CDR3 has 18 residues. Germline trimming cut 5 bases from V and 5 bases from J; bases unmatched to any gene: 16. Here the CDR3 reads CASSWSPSGRAGDNEQFF. CDR3 in DNA: TGCGCCAGCAGTTGGTCCCCGAGCGGGAGGGCCGGGGACAATGAGCAGTTCTTC.

This clone was recorded a few times. The rearrangement links TRBV2 to TRBJ2-1; D is possibly TRBD2 (5 bases). The CDR3 runs to 13 residues. V lost 10 bases and J lost 6, with 16 bases in between. Germline values: CDR1 SNHLY, CDR2 FYNNEI. CDR3 loop: CAIGWVEGNEQFF. The CDR3 DNA reads as TGTGCCATCGGGTGGGTAGAGGGCAATGAGCAGTTCTTC.

The chain uses TRBV19 and TRBJ2-2; 12 bases line up with TRBD2. The CDR3 spans 14 residues. Germline lookup yields CDR1 LNHDA and CDR2 SQIVND (reference sequence). V lost 6 bases and J lost 6; bases outside the gene matches: 2. For the CDR3, the DNA is TGTGCCAGTAGAGGACTAGCGGGGTCCGGGGAGCTGTTTTTT. It is translated as CASRGLAGSGELFF.

The rearrangement links TRBV10-3 to TRBJ1-5, with TRBD1 as a possible D gene (5 bases). The V end lost 3 bases, the J end lost 2 bases, and 11 bases lay between the germline ends. Germline-derived CDR1 and CDR2 are ENHRY and SYGVKD. This CDR3 region has 15 residues. The CDR3 loop reads CAISEGGTGNQPQHF. In nucleotides, the CDR3 is TGTGCCATCAGTGAAGGAGGGACTGGCAATCAGCCCCAGCATTTT.

This clone was counted once. The rearrangement joins TRBV2 to TRBJ2-3; 7 nucleotides agree with TRBD1. From germline, CDR1 is SNHLY and CDR2 FYNNEI. CDR3 size: 15 residues. The ends lost 8 bases at V and 6 bases at J; junction bases unmatched: 14. CDR3 sequence reads: CASLTRQGSLDTQYF. CDR3 sequence (DNA): TGTGCCAGCCTGACTCGACAGGGTAGTTTGGATACGCAGTATTTT.

The table lists this clone with a few counts. Other DNA sequences in this sample translate to the same CDR3. This chain connects TRBV5-1 to TRBJ1-6; possibly TRBD1 for D (5 bases). The germline V gene has CDR1 SGHRS and CDR2 YFSETQ. This CDR3 contains 14 residues. Trimming removed 1 base from V and 9 bases from J, with 11 bases in between. The CDR3 nucleotides are TGCGCCAGCAGCTTGACCGGGGGAGGTTCACCCCTCCACTTT. Protein product: CASSLTGGGSPLHF.

This chain connects TRBV30 to TRBJ1-4; 8 bases are shared with TRBD1. Germline trimming cut 1 base from V and 11 bases from J; bases unmatched to any gene: 3. CDR3 length: 12 amino acids. Germline CDR1 reads GTSNPN; CDR2 reads SVGIG (reference sequence). For the CDR3, the DNA is TGTGCCTGGAGTGAACAGGGGGTCAAACTGTTTTTT. Translating gives CAWSEQGVKLFF.

The chain uses TRBV2 and TRBJ1-2, with D possibly TRBD1 on 5 matching bases. Germline values: CDR1 SNHLY, CDR2 FYNNEI. The ends were cut back, 3 bases at V and 4 bases at J, with 12 bases in the middle. This CDR3 region has 14 residues. The CDR3 bases are TGTGCCAGCAGTGAGGTATCAGGGCCCTATGGCTACACCTTC. It translates to CASSEVSGPYGYTF.

This sequence joins TRBV5-1 and TRBJ2-2; D is ambiguous. Trimming stripped 0 bases from V and 1 base from J, with 7 bases between. CDR3 length equals 15 residues. Germline CDR1 is SGHRS and CDR2 is YFSETQ. CDR3 in amino acids: CASSLAPRNTGELFF. In nucleotides, the CDR3 is TGCGCCAGCAGCTTGGCCCCCAGGAACACCGGGGAGCTGTTTTTT.

A few counts support this clone. CDR3 DNA sequence: TGTGCCAGCACCCTAGGGAGGGGTGGCTACACCTTC. This gives the protein CASTLGRGGYTF. The chain uses TRBV28 and TRBJ1-2; D is possibly TRBD1 (5 bases). V was trimmed by 7 bases and J by 7 bases, leaving 13 bases between them. The CDR3 length is 12 residues. Germline loops: CDR1 MDHEN, CDR2 SYDVKM.

The chain joins TRBV7-2 to TRBJ1-3; possible D gene TRBD1, 6 bases. Trimming left V 5 bases short and J 0 bases short, with 14 bases between. The CDR3 sequence is 16 residues long. The V gene's germline CDR1 is SGHTA and CDR2 FQGNSA. Here the CDR3 reads CASSQDRIGSGNTIYF. The CDR3 DNA is TGTGCCAGCAGCCAGGACAGAATTGGCTCTGGAAACACCATATATTTT.

The chain couples TRBV19 to TRBJ2-1; 9 bases match TRBD1. In germline, CDR1 is LNHDA, CDR2 SQIVND (reference sequence). Losses at the gene ends were 8 bases for V and 7 bases for J; bases not matched to a gene: 9. This CDR3 is built from 14 residues. DNA for the CDR3: TGTGCCAGTGATACAGGGGGCCAGGTAAATGAGCAGTTCTTC. Residues: CASDTGGQVNEQFF.

V gene TRBV28 combines with J gene TRBJ1-1; D uncertain. The CDR3 totals 13 residues. V was cut by 5 bases and J by 5 bases, with 12 bases left in between. The germline CDR1 and CDR2 sequences are MDHEN and SYDVKM. In DNA, the CDR3 is TGTGCCAGCAGTCCTCAGGTTAGGACTGAAGCTTTCTTT. This codes for CASSPQVRTEAFF.

The V call is TRBV11-2, the J call TRBJ1-3, with 7 positions matching TRBD1. This CDR3 is 16 amino acids long. The germline V gene has CDR1 SGHAT and CDR2 FQNNGV. The J segment lost 9 bases and the V segment lost 4 bases, leaving 15 bases of the junction unmatched. The CDR3 sequence is CASSSEAQGTGSTIYF. CDR3 coding DNA: TGTGCCAGCAGCTCAGAAGCACAGGGGACGGGCAGCACCATATATTTT.

The V gene is TRBV30, the J gene TRBJ1-6, with D unclear. V lost 4 bases to trimming and J lost 0 bases, with 13 bases between them. Germline V gene data show CDR1 as GTSNPN and CDR2 as SVGIG (reference sequence). The CDR3 runs 16 residues. CDR3 residues: CAWMYTVSSYNSPLHF. The CDR3, as DNA: TGTGCCTGGATGTATACCGTGAGCTCCTATAATTCACCCCTCCACTTT.

The chain employs TRBV7-3 and TRBJ2-2, with TRBD1 matching 8 bases. Germline V CDR1 and CDR2: SGHTA, FQGTGA. This CDR3 contains 18 residues. With V trimmed by 0 bases and J by 7 bases, 13 bases remained unmatched. CDR3 loop: CASSLTPTGGANGGELFF. The CDR3, as DNA: TGTGCCAGCAGCTTAACCCCTACAGGGGGTGCGAACGGCGGGGAGCTGTTTTTT.

The J gene is TRBJ1-6, the V gene TRBV7-2; 8 bases are shared with TRBD1. Germline V gene data show CDR1 as SGHTA and CDR2 as FQGNSA. CDR3 length equals 17 residues. Trimming at V came to 5 bases and at J to 0 bases, leaving 6 bases not matched to a gene. The CDR3 DNA reads as TGTGCCAGCAGCCCAACAGGGGGAGGCTCCTATAATTCACCCCTCCACTTT. Amino acids: CASSPTGGGSYNSPLHF.

The chain uses TRBV5-1 and TRBJ2-7, with TRBD1 identical over 8 bases. Germline V lookup: CDR1 SGHRS, CDR2 YFSETQ. The CDR3 totals 16 residues. V gave up 1 base and J gave up 5 bases; unmatched junction bases: 11. In DNA, the CDR3 is TGCGCCAGCAGCTTGAGCTGGACAGGGTCGAGAAACGAGCAGTACTTC. This codes for CASSLSWTGSRNEQYF.

The V gene is TRBV9, the J gene TRBJ2-3, with 8 bases identical to TRBD2. The length of the CDR3 is 15 residues. Germline V gene lookup returns CDR1 SGDLS and CDR2 YYNGEE. Trimming at V came to 3 bases and at J to 4 bases, leaving 7 bases not matched to a gene. The CDR3 spells CASSASGRVADTQYF. CDR3 nucleotide sequence: TGTGCCAGCAGCGCAAGCGGGAGAGTTGCAGATACGCAGTATTTT.

The chain joins TRBV18 to TRBJ2-7, with 9 positions matching TRBD1. V gave up 1 base and J gave up 6 bases; unmatched junction bases: 7. The CDR3 is 15 residues long. Germline loops: CDR1 KGHSH, CDR2 LQKENI. The CDR3 loop reads CASSPRQGESGEQYF. DNA of the CDR3: TGTGCCAGCTCACCACGACAGGGGGAGTCGGGCGAGCAGTACTTC.

This rearrangement joins TRBV3-1 (or the pseudogene TRBV3-2) to TRBJ2-7; TRBD1 matches 7 bases. The CDR3 consists of 16 residues. V was clipped by 4 bases and J by 1 base; unmatched bases: 10. From germline, CDR1 is LGHDT and CDR2 YNNKEL (reference sequence). CDR3 residues: CASSPHHRGRSYEQYF. CDR3 nucleotides: TGTGCCAGCAGCCCCCACCACAGGGGCCGATCCTACGAGCAGTACTTC.